This TCR beta chain was documented in a study of T cell responses to AZD1222 COVID-19 vaccine. Findings of the study overall: Nearly half of unique spike-specific TCRs reportedly avoided B.1.351 and B.1.1.7 mutated regions.

TCRdb's copy holds only in-frame clones and misses some; the assay was immunoSEQ multiplex PCR. The repertoire holds some 56,000 clones, with roughly 87% as singletons. Comment on this clone: Its cognate antigen is unknown.

The clonotype was recovered from an adult who received the AZD1222 COVID-19 vaccine. Here the sequenced sample was peripheral blood, taken 28 days after the second AZD1222 dose.

The CDR3: CASSLSPGASYGYTF. The CDR3 DNA sequence: TGTGCCAGCAGTTTATCCCCCGGGGCAAGCTATGGCTACACCTTC. The rearrangement joins TRBV28 to TRBJ1-2, with D tentatively TRBD1 (5 bases). CDR1 and CDR2 from the germline V gene are MDHEN and SYDVKM. The CDR3 runs to 15 residues. V lost 1 base and J 4 bases, leaving 13 bases between the germline ends.